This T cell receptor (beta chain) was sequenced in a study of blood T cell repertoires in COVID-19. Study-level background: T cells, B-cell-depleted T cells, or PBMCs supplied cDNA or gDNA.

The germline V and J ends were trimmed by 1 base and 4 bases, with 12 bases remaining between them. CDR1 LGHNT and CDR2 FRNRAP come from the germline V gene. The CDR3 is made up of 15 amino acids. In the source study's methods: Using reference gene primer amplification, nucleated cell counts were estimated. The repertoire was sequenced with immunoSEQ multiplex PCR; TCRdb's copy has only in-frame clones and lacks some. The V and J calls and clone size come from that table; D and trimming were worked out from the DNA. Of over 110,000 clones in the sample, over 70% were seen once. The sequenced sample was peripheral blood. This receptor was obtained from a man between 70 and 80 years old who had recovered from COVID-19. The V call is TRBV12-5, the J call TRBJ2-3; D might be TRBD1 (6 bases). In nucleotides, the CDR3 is TGTGCTAGTGGTTTGGGTCAGGGGCCCGCAGATACGCAGTATTTT. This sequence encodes CASGLGQGPADTQYF.